The rows below give T cell receptor beta chains drawn from one sample of a study of cytomegalovirus exposure and HLA in healthy donors. Measured with immunoSEQ multiplex PCR; TCRdb has only the in-frame clones, and not every one. The sample records roughly 120,000 clones, roughly four fifths being singletons. Sequencing was performed on PBMCs. The receptor source for this set is a male donor in good health and CMV-seropositive. Each CDR3 is given with its conserved first and last residue. The order of the fields is J gene, V gene, CDR3 protein.

TRBJ1-2 TRBV5-1 CASSWEVDYGYTF
TRBJ2-1 TRBV7-2 CASSLAGSNEQFF
TRBJ2-5 TRBV6-6 CASSWPGQGSETQYF
TRBJ1-2 TRBV4-2 CASSHTGLDGYTF
NA TRBV4-3 CASSQGIEGRSYEQYF
TRBJ1-6 TRBV6-4 CASSGDGGYNSPLHF
TRBJ2-3 TRBV11-2 CASSLVWGQTDTQYF
TRBJ2-7 TRBV27 CASSPNAGYEQYF
NA TRBV4-3 CASSHPRAGLRLYEQYF
TRBJ2-3 TRBV5-4 CASSQGLAGEGTDTQYF
TRBJ1-4 TRBV9 CASSGAGTRNEKLFF
TRBJ2-3 TRBV7-2 CASSLGYRVEGTDTQYF
TRBJ1-3 TRBV11-2 CASSRDRPTGNTIYF
TRBJ2-1 TRBV28 CASSLTGQGNEQFF
TRBJ2-1 TRBV18 CASSPSSGSDEQFF
TRBJ1-3 TRBV28 CAAGQVQGNTIYF
TRBJ1-5 TRBV19 CASSMKGLGNQPQHF
TRBJ2-7 TRBV19 CASSPRLAGAGEQYF
TRBJ1-5 TRBV28 CASSLTRQGVGQPQHF
TRBJ1-3 TRBV6-5 CASRPSTGLGNTIYF
TRBJ2-1 TRBV11-2 CASSLVLAYNEQFF
TRBJ2-7 TRBV15 CATSSPGEQYF
TRBJ2-5 TRBV18 CASSPLDRGVGQETQYF
TRBJ2-1 TRBV7-8 CASSPASGPRELDNEQFF
TRBJ2-1 TRBV29-1 CSASLYNEQFF
TRBJ1-1 TRBV28 CASSLGLPGIGTEAFF
TRBJ1-5 TRBV2 CASSEARTGGYVQPQHF
TRBJ2-1 TRBV15 CATTPREGSYNEQFF
TRBJ1-1 TRBV6-6 CASSGTDSMNTEAFF
TRBJ1-4 TRBV27 CASSLYPDRESPEKLFF
TRBJ2-1 TRBV10-3 CAIMSANEQFF
TRBJ2-7 TRBV6-5 CATLSGTGSYEQYF
TRBJ2-2 TRBV7-6 CASSLFTGPNTGELFF
TRBJ2-7 TRBV29-1 CSTRGAESASGEQYF
TRBJ2-1 TRBV7-3 CASSLGGDEQFF
TRBJ2-4 TRBV15 CATSRGPEGGNSQYF
TRBJ1-2 TRBV28 CASSLKGGAFYGYTF
TRBJ2-2 TRBV28 CASSALAGGTGELFF
TRBJ2-3 TRBV7-9 CASSRTGRADTQYF
TRBJ2-3 TRBV7-2 CASSLILAGRGTQYF
TRBJ1-4 TRBV7-2 CASSLELNEKLFF
TRBJ1-1 TRBV28 CASSGQGRFRDTEAFF
TRBJ1-3 TRBV9 CASGRVPTQTGSGNTIYF
NA TRBV7-2 CASSQQGYGSYEQYF
TRBJ2-3 TRBV9 CASSVGTGITDTQYF
TRBJ2-2 TRBV27 CASSSPFRQPTGELFF
TRBJ2-3 TRBV27 CASSLGGTSTDTQYF
TRBJ2-7 TRBV15 CATSRDRGSTEQYF
TRBJ2-2 TRBV19 CASSIRASGNTGELFF
TRBJ2-3 TRBV29-1 CSFEGSTDTQYF